These 4 T cell receptor beta chains originate from one sample sequenced in a study of graft-versus-host responses after intestinal transplantation. Profiling relied on immunoSEQ multiplex PCR, and the TCRdb table lists in-frame clones only, not all of them. This sample has around 110,000 clones, with approximately 86% found just once. No antigens are known for them. The sample was unstimulated CD4+ T cells sorted from spleen or lymph node cells, taken before transplant. These receptors were collected from a human donor who was the organ donor for an intestinal transplant.

The V gene is TRBV7-3, the J gene TRBJ1-5; D remains ambiguous. The V gene's germline CDR1 is SGHTA and CDR2 FQGTGA. Trimming cost V 3 bases and J 0 bases, with 12 bases left between them. The CDR3 extends over 16 amino acids. For the CDR3, the DNA is TGTGCCAGCAGCTTCCTAATAGGCATTAGCAATCAGCCCCAGCATTTT. The encoded protein is CASSFLIGISNQPQHF.

V is TRBV14 and J is TRBJ2-3; D is unresolved. V was trimmed by 4 bases and J by 0 bases, leaving 11 bases between them. The CDR3 extends over 15 amino acids. In germline, CDR1 is SGHDN, CDR2 FVKESK. This CDR3 is CASSPFSSSTDTQYF. As DNA, the CDR3 is TGTGCCAGCAGCCCCTTTTCCTCTAGCACAGATACGCAGTATTTT.

This clone was counted a few times. J is TRBJ1-2 and V is TRBV2, with a tentative D call TRBD1 (5 bases). V was cut by 8 bases and J by 2 bases, with 12 bases left in between. Germline CDR1 and CDR2: SNHLY and FYNNEI. The CDR3 covers 13 residues. The chain's CDR3 is CASRGEMNYGYTF. The CDR3 region has the DNA TGTGCCAGCCGGGGGGAGATGAACTATGGCTACACCTTC.

CDR3 sequence: CASSIRAGGRRGDEQFF. DNA of the CDR3: TGTGCCAGCAGCATACGAGCGGGAGGGCGAAGAGGAGATGAGCAGTTCTTC. V usage is TRBV7-3 and J usage is TRBJ2-1; TRBD2 matches 10 bases. Germline assignment: CDR1 SGHTA and CDR2 FQGTGA. The length of the CDR3 is 17 residues. The V gene end was trimmed by 5 bases and the J gene end by 8 bases; junction bases not matched to a gene: 15.